This TCR beta chain was found in a study of T cells in tuberculosis. Produced via immunoSEQ multiplex PCR; TCRdb's table is partial and in-frame only. Of over 30,000 clones in the sample, more than 85% were seen once. As to time point: new active TB diagnosis, blood taken before or within 7 days of starting treatment. Patients were newly diagnosed, HIV-seronegative, and aged 18 or older. Confirmation came from sputum smear and/or culture positivity for M. tuberculosis. V dropped 2 bases and J dropped 5 bases, with 12 bases sitting between them. Germline V gene lookup returns CDR1 MGHRA and CDR2 YSYEKL. The length of the CDR3 is 15 residues.

This TCR was recovered from an adult with tuberculosis. The sample in question was PBMCs, obtained at tuberculosis diagnosis. This rearrangement joins TRBV4-1 to TRBJ1-4; maybe TRBD1 (5 bases). The CDR3 loop reads CASSQWGGVNEKLFF. The CDR3 DNA reads TGCGCCAGCAGCCAATGGGGAGGGGTAAATGAAAAACTGTTTTTT.